This TCR beta chain was retrieved from a study of T cell repertoires in cytomegalovirus infection. Background on the study: Shared public TCR beta signatures pointed to both CMV infection and a matching HLA type.

Study observations and caveats: Carriage of CMV together with the relevant HLA was identifiable through cumulative public TCR beta family frequency. The ex vivo response was dominated by HLA-C-restricted CMV-specific TCR beta clonotypes.

This clonotype was counted between two and nine times. Its antigen is still unknown. Given a much more abundant clone one base away, this may be a read error. TCRdb called the reads again in MiXCR, with one record for every CDR3 protein. The sample yields around 740,000 distinct CDR3 sequences, 35% to 45% seen once. The CDR3 spans 12 residues. The V gene's germline CDR1 is SGHTA and CDR2 FQGNSA. The chain recombines TRBV7-2 with TRBJ2-7; no firm D call. Sequencing input: PBMCs. The source is a human donor in good health (CMV status not recorded). Some clones in this sample may be carry-over from other donors' samples. The CDR3 reads CASSLGSSEQYF. DNA for the CDR3: TGTGCCAGCAGCTTAGGGTCCTCCGAGCAGTACTTC.